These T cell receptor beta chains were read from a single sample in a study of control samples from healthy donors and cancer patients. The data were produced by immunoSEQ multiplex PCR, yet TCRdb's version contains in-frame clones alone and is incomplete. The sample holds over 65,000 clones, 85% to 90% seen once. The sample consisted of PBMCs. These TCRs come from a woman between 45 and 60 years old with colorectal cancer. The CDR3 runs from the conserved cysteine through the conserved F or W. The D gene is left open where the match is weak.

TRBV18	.	CASSPEENTEAFF
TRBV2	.	CASSPGRNQPQHF
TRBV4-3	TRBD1	CASSQMTGEETQYF
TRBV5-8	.	CASSQQGHTIYF
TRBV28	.	CASRGPATNEKLFF
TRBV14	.	CASSQDAYPPGRTNLNTEAFF
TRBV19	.	CASSIVRSGQPQHF
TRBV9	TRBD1	CASSSGDRDLDTQYF
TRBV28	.	CASRGGGGQPQHF
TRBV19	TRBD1	CATQPSDRGRVIQYF
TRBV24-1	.	CATSMSQSQNTGELFF
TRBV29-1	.	CSVLTVYTIYF
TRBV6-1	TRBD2	CASSELGGHTGELFF
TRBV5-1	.	CASTLEGLDTEAFF